The 6 T cell receptor beta chains below all came from one sample that was sequenced in a study of T cells after yellow fever vaccination. TCRdb ran MiXCR on the 5' RACE reads and lists one entry per CDR3 protein. Of 620,000 or so distinct CDR3 sequences in the sample, about 12% were seen once. Here the sequenced sample was PBMCs, taken on the day of the yellow fever booster vaccination. Receptors originate from a man younger than 45 who received the YFV17D yellow fever vaccine.

This clonotype was recorded a few times. This chain links TRBV7-2 with TRBJ2-7; the match to TRBD2 covers 7 bases. J was trimmed by 4 bases and V by 1 base; bases with no gene match: 10. This CDR3 is 16 amino acids long. Per germline, CDR1 SGHTA and CDR2 FQGNSA. The CDR3 loop is CASSLVGGSPVYEQYF. CDR3 bases: TGTGCCAGCAGCTTAGTAGGCGGGAGTCCCGTTTACGAGCAGTACTTC.

This chain joins TRBV10-3 and TRBJ2-7; D may be TRBD2 (5 bases). V was cut by 8 bases and J by 0 bases, with 14 bases left in between. Per germline, CDR1 ENHRY and CDR2 SYGVKD. CDR3 length: 14 amino acids. DNA for the CDR3: TGTGCCATCGCACGGGGTGGAAGCTCCTACGAGCAGTACTTC. Translated, it gives CAIARGGSSYEQYF.

The chain has TRBV10-3 and TRBJ2-3; D is uncertain. V dropped 3 bases and J dropped 2 bases, with 6 bases sitting between them. This CDR3 comprises 13 residues. Germline CDR1 reads ENHRY; CDR2 reads SYGVKD. CDR3: CAISDSYTDTQYF. CDR3 DNA: TGTGCCATCAGTGACTCCTACACAGATACGCAGTATTTT.

This clonotype was detected many times. The chain carries TRBV29-1 and TRBJ2-5, with a weak D call TRBD1 (5 bases). The CDR3 contains 13 residues. Germline V lookup: CDR1 SQVTM, CDR2 ANQGSEA. V was clipped by 5 bases and J by 5 bases, with 15 bases between them. CDR3 loop: CSVRQFPVETQYF. CDR3 DNA: TGCAGCGTTAGACAGTTCCCAGTTGAGACCCAGTACTTC.

This clonotype was observed a handful of times. This chain joins TRBV7-9 and TRBJ2-3; possibly TRBD2 for D (5 bases). The V and J ends lost 5 bases and 4 bases respectively, with 16 bases between them. CDR1 and CDR2 from the germline V gene are SEHNR and FQNEAQ (reference sequence). The CDR3 sequence is 15 residues long. The CDR3 DNA follows: TGTGCCAGCAGCCTGTACGGGGATGGGGCAGATACGCAGTATTTT. This sequence encodes CASSLYGDGADTQYF. Looking up the rest from reference TRBV7-9 and TRBJ2-3 gives the full variable domain: DTGVSQNPRHKITKRGQNVTFRCDPISEHNRLYWYRQTLGQGPEFLTYFQNEAQLEKSRLLSDRFSAERPKGSFSTLEIQRTEQGDSAMYLCASSLYGDGADTQYFGPGTRLTVL.

This clonotype has just a few counts. The chain recombines TRBV30 with TRBJ2-1, with TRBD2 matching over 10 bases. This CDR3 comprises 13 residues. Germline assignment: CDR1 GTSNPN and CDR2 SVGIG (reference sequence). Trimming at V came to 2 bases and at J to 6 bases, leaving 1 base not matched to a gene. In DNA form, the CDR3 reads TGTGCCTGGAGTAGCGGGAGGGCCAATGAGCAGTTCTTC. The encoded protein is CAWSSGRANEQFF. The variable domain in full, completed from reference TRBV30 and TRBJ2-1, reads SQTIHQWPATLVQPVGSPLSLECTVEGTSNPNLYWYRQAAGRGLQLLFYSVGIGQISSEVPQNLSASRPQDRQFILSSKKLLLSDSGFYLCAWSSGRANEQFFGPGTRLTVL.